Shown below are 8 T cell receptor beta chains from a single sample sequenced in a study of CD8 T cells in ankylosing spondylitis. Findings of the study overall: A TCR beta motif of 8 or 9 highly homologous variants appeared characteristic of ankylosing spondylitis blood.

TCRdb re-called the 5' RACE reads through MiXCR, storing one row per CDR3 protein. The table records roughly 490,000 distinct CDR3 sequences, less than 6% of them present only once. Their target antigens are unknown. Material: blood, either unsorted or a sorted T cell fraction (not recorded which). The source is a male donor with ankylosing spondylitis.

This clonotype was detected a few times. No conserved phenylalanine or tryptophan ends this CDR3, so it is likely a read error. No DNA is shown, since the ends of the CDR3 on it are uncertain; the CDR3 is the one TCRdb lists. The chain combines TRBV29-1 with TRBJ2-1; the table names TRBD1, a call not compared with the DNA. The CDR3 is 11 residues long, counting both termini. From germline, CDR1 is SQVTM and CDR2 ANQGSEA. The CDR3 reads CSVDPPGERFL.

This clonotype was detected many times. This rearrangement joins TRBV11-2 to TRBJ2-2; D tentatively reads TRBD1 or TRBD2 (5 bases each). Per the germline V gene, CDR1 is SGHAT and CDR2 is FQNNGV. The V end was cut by 3 bases, the J end by 3 bases, with 8 bases between. The CDR3 loop spans 14 amino acids. CDR3 in DNA: TGTGCCAGCAGCTTTGGGACCCACACCGGGGAGCTGTTTTTT. It is translated as CASSFGTHTGELFF.

Many counts were recorded for this clonotype. The J gene is TRBJ2-3, the V gene TRBV6-5; D is unclear. Germline CDR1 MNHEY, CDR2 SVGAGI. V lost 4 bases, J lost 3 bases, and 11 bases lay in between. The CDR3 covers 14 residues. CDR3 residues: CASSSARFTDTQYF. The CDR3 DNA reads as TGTGCCAGCAGTTCAGCCAGATTTACAGATACGCAGTATTTT.

This clonotype was detected many times. This chain connects TRBV5-1 to TRBJ1-3; the D is unclear. The CDR3 length is 15 residues. Trimming took off 6 bases at V and 0 bases at J, with 13 bases between the two ends. Germline CDR1 and CDR2: SGHRS and YFSETQ. This chain's CDR3 is CASTFTPSSGNTIYF. The DNA of the CDR3 is TGCGCCAGCACCTTTACACCGAGCTCTGGAAACACCATATATTTT.

This clonotype was detected many times. The J gene is TRBJ2-1, the V gene TRBV20-1; no reliable D call. The CDR3 loop spans 16 amino acids. Trimming left V 0 bases short and J 7 bases short, with 19 bases between. Germline V gene sequence: CDR1 DFQATT, CDR2 SNEGSKA (reference sequence). The CDR3 protein is CSARDPVIVLLNEQFF. For the CDR3, the DNA is TGCAGTGCTAGAGATCCTGTTATAGTCCTTCTTAATGAGCAGTTCTTC.

This clonotype has a count of ten or more. This chain links TRBV27 with TRBJ1-2; no reliable D call. CDR1 and CDR2 from the germline V gene are MNHEY and SMNVEV (reference sequence). Trimming cost V 6 bases and J 0 bases, with 11 bases left between them. This CDR3 is built from 14 residues. Here the CDR3 DNA reads TGTGCCAGCAGAAGGCTTGCCCCTAACTATGGCTACACCTTC. This encodes CASRRLAPNYGYTF.

This chain uses TRBV6-4 with TRBJ2-1, with 12 bases identical to TRBD1. Germline V gene data show CDR1 as MRHNA and CDR2 as SNTAGT. The CDR3 loop spans 16 amino acids. V shed 5 bases, J shed 8 bases, and the junction held 10 bases outside the gene matches. CDR3 nucleotide sequence: TGTGCCAGCAGTAGAGTCGGCGGGACAGGGGGCCATGAGCAGTTCTTC. Amino acids: CASSRVGGTGGHEQFF.

This clonotype has at least ten counts. This chain links TRBV20-1 with TRBJ2-3; 14 positions agree with TRBD2. Losses at the gene ends were 6 bases for V and 7 bases for J; bases not matched to a gene: 6. From germline, CDR1 is DFQATT and CDR2 SNEGSKA (reference sequence). The CDR3 spans 14 residues. DNA for the CDR3: TGCAGTGCAAGTGGGACTAGCGGGAGAAATACGCAGTATTTT. It is translated as CSASGTSGRNTQYF.